Sequencing of this T cell receptor (beta chain) was carried out in a study of cytomegalovirus exposure and HLA in healthy donors. Study results and caveats: Differences between HLA loci emerged in a later analysis of TCR association rates, with DRB1 most and HLA-C fewest. Analyses of presence/absence relied on an assumption of roughly uniform sequencing depth across donors. Immune exposure information comprised only CMV serostatus.

In the case of this clone: Its specificity is not known.

With V trimmed by 5 bases and J by 7 bases, 4 bases remained unmatched. The CDR3 covers 13 residues. The germline V gene has CDR1 MNHEY and CDR2 SMNVEV (reference sequence). It was with 60 Vbeta and 13 Jbeta primers that the PCR ran. Profiled with immunoSEQ multiplex PCR; TCRdb holds only in-frame clones, not every one. This table has some 170,000 clones, approximately 79% appearing once. Although they were nominally healthy when sampled, donors likely had unrecorded immune exposures. Sequencing was performed on PBMCs. This chain joins TRBV27 and TRBJ2-3; 9 positions match TRBD2. The sequence derives from a man aged 35-49 years in good health and CMV-seropositive. The CDR3 region is CASSSGRIHTQYF. For the CDR3, the DNA is TGTGCCAGCAGTAGCGGGAGGATTCATACGCAGTATTTT.